This T cell receptor beta chain was captured by sequencing in a study of blood T cell repertoires in COVID-19. Study summary: The study drew acute and convalescent COVID-19 samples from the United States, Italy and Spain.

Germline V gives CDR1 KGHSH, CDR2 LQKENI. The CDR3 covers 16 residues. V lost 1 base to trimming and J lost 1 base, with 10 bases between them. In the original processing: Estimates of nucleated cell counts were drawn from the amplification of reference gene primers. Only in-frame clones appear in the TCRdb table, and some are missing; sequencing was by immunoSEQ multiplex PCR. Clone size and the V and J calls come from that table; the DNA yielded D and trimming. The sample includes 130,000 or so clones, approximately 90% of them seen just once. This clone occurred a few times. The origin of this receptor is a woman between 45 and 65 years old with acute or convalescent COVID-19. The chain recombines TRBV18 with TRBJ2-2; D possibly corresponds to TRBD1 (6 bases). Sequenced: peripheral blood. The CDR3 DNA is TGTGCCAGCTCACCACGATCCAGGGGGAACACCGGGGAGCTGTTTTTT. Residues: CASSPRSRGNTGELFF.